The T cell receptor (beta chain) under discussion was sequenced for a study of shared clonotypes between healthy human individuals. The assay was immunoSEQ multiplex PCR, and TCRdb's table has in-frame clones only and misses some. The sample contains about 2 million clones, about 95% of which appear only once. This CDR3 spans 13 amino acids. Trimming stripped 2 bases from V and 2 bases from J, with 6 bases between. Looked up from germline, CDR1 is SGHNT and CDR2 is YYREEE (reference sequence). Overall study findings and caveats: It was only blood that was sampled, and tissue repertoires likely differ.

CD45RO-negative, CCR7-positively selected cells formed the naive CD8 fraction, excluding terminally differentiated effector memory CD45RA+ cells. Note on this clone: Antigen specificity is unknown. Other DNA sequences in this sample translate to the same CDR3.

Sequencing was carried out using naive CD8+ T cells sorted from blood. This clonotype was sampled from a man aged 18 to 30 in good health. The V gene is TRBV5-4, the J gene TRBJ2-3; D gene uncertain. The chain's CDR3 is CASSLGPTDTQYF. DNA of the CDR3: TGTGCCAGCAGCTTAGGCCCCACAGATACGCAGTATTTT.